This T cell receptor beta chain was sequenced during a study of control samples from healthy donors and cancer patients. V lost 3 bases and J lost 0, with 8 bases in between. The CDR3 is 14 amino acids. Germline V gives CDR1 LNHDA, CDR2 SQIVND (reference sequence). Some clones are missing from TCRdb's copy, which holds only in-frame ones; the method was immunoSEQ multiplex PCR. The repertoire includes 170,000 or so clones, around nine tenths of them detected once, and about 1.4% sits in the top ten. This receptor was identified in a man under 40 in good health. V gene TRBV19 combines with J gene TRBJ1-1; D not resolved. Sequencing was done on a sample of blood. CDR3 region: CASSMAAMNTEAFF. The DNA of the CDR3 is TGTGCCAGTAGTATGGCAGCTATGAACACTGAAGCTTTCTTT. Together with reference TRBV19 and TRBJ1-1, the CDR3 gives the full variable domain: DGGITQSPKYLFRKEGQNVTLSCEQNLNHDAMYWYRQDPGQGLRLIYYSQIVNDFQKGDIAEGYSVSREKKESFPLTVTSAQKNPTAFYLCASSMAAMNTEAFFGQGTRLTVV.